Listed here are 5 T cell receptor beta chains from one sample, sequenced in a study of vaccination effects on CD4 cells after COVID-19. Antigen-specific CD4+ T cell clonotypes were called by their expansion after viral peptide-pool culture in ViraFEST. It was after approximately 11 days of culture that CD4+ T cells were isolated. Negative nucleocapsid antibody tests before and after vaccination confirmed no previous SARS-CoV-2 infection. Profiled with immunoSEQ multiplex PCR; TCRdb holds only in-frame clones, not every one. The sample carries under 75,000 clones, under 90% recorded once. Their target antigens are unknown. Here the sequenced sample was CD4+ T cells from PBMCs cultured with SARS-CoV-2 spike peptides, taken before COVID-19 vaccination. The receptors were gathered from a human donor who received a COVID-19 vaccine.

In its sample, this clone was seen a few times. DNA of the CDR3: TGCGCCAGCAGCCGCTTCCCATCAGGGACATTGGGGTTGATAACCCTCCACTTT. It is translated as CASSRFPSGTLGLITLHF. This chain links TRBV4-1 with TRBJ1-6, with D possibly being TRBD1 (6 bases). The V gene's germline CDR1 is MGHRA and CDR2 YSYEKL. This CDR3 is 18 amino acids long. V dropped 4 bases and J dropped 14 bases, with 30 bases sitting between them.

The sample holds a few counts of this clone. The chain has TRBV28 and TRBJ1-2; no firm D call. V was shortened by 2 bases and J by 4 bases, with 11 bases between the two germline ends. The germline V gene encodes CDR1 MDHEN and CDR2 SYDVKM. This CDR3 has 14 amino acids. The CDR3 is CASSLTAWPYGYTF. In DNA form, the CDR3 reads TGTGCCAGCAGTTTAACTGCATGGCCCTATGGCTACACCTTC.

The V and J genes are TRBV15 and TRBJ1-4; 8 bases align to TRBD1. Germline trimming cut 6 bases from V and 4 bases from J; bases unmatched to any gene: 4. Germline values: CDR1 LNHNV, CDR2 YYDKDF (reference sequence). The CDR3 runs 14 residues. CDR3 protein: CATRPTGGNEKLFF. DNA of the CDR3: TGTGCCACCAGGCCAACAGGGGGTAATGAAAAACTGTTTTTT.

The J gene is TRBJ1-2, the V gene TRBV9; tentative D call: TRBD1 (6 bases). Germline-derived CDR1 and CDR2 are SGDLS and YYNGEE. The CDR3 contains 15 residues. V lost 3 bases to trimming and J lost 5 bases, with 17 bases between them. CDR3 bases: TGTGCCAGCAGCGGACAACAGGGTCGGCGGTATGGCTACACCTTC. It translates to CASSGQQGRRYGYTF.

The chain links TRBV7-2 to TRBJ2-2; D is unclear. V was pared by 5 bases and J by 6 bases, with 13 bases between. Germline V lookup: CDR1 SGHTA, CDR2 FQGNSA. The CDR3 runs to 14 residues. The DNA for the CDR3 is TGTGCCAGCAGCCCATTTGGTCTGCCCGGGGAGCTGTTTTTT. Translating it yields CASSPFGLPGELFF.